The subject of this entry is one TCR beta chain. This clone was seen once. Its recognized antigen is unknown. Base quality data are lacking; no much larger clone is found one base away. The sample belongs to a study of PD-L1 blockade in urothelial cancer (dated 2017 in TCRdb). Background on the whole study: Therapy was started in about 2014 for all patients, and atezolizumab 1,200 mg was administered intravenously every 3 weeks. About 90% of the roughly 29 patients were identified as males with urothelial cancer of bladder origin, and a prior smoking history was reported by 18 of 29 patients. Patients had an ECOG performance status of 0 or 1 and had received between 0 and 3 prior chemotherapy regimens. Blood samples were analyzed at two time points: 3 weeks after treatment start (second dose) and 6 weeks after treatment start. Blood samples yielded a median of approximately 150,000 T cells and tens of thousands of unique TCRs, with median clonality 0.080. The study was an exploratory multi-omic analysis of somatic, immune and clinical correlates of response to PD-L1 blockade with atezolizumab in urothelial cancer. Pretreatment tumor samples, along with matched peripheral blood collected serially before and after atezolizumab treatment, underwent TCR sequencing. Durable clinical benefit was defined as progression-free survival longer than 6 months, and TCR features were also tested against progression-free and overall survival. Whole exome sequencing and RNA sequencing of pretreatment tumors were performed alongside TCR sequencing in the same patients. Eight or nine patients reached durable clinical benefit, while some 20 patients did not. Pretreatment blood TCR-seq was available for 27 to 30 patients, at least one posttreatment blood collection was obtained for roughly 25 patients, and tumor TCR-seq was available for roughly 25 patients.

To estimate absolute template abundance from read counts, synthetic TCR analog templates were spiked into each PCR. The immunoSEQ assay used bias-controlled V and J gene primers to amplify TCRbeta CDR3 regions from genomic DNA. Rearranged TCRbeta segments were sequenced at approximately 20X coverage. Regarding the original processing steps: Clustering was used to correct sequencing errors, and CDR3s were annotated against IMGT so that V, D and J genes could be assigned. Downstream analyses used only productive TCRbeta rearrangements and left out out-of-frame or stop-codon sequences. To compute clonality, Shannon entropy was normalized by the log of the number of unique productive sequences and then subtracted from one. Fisher's exact test with Benjamini-Hochberg correction, using a cutoff of adjusted p below 0.01, was how clones that differed between time points or between blood and tumor were identified. TCRdb took this table from immuneACCESS and kept in-frame rearrangements with V and J called. Such tables lack part of the clones; where checked against another copy, unresolved V genes explain under half of the gap, and the rest is unexplained. V, J and clone size were drawn from that table, and D and trimming were deduced from the DNA. For this sample the table gives over 65,000 clones, of which less than 90% were detected only once. The leading ten clones occupy approximately 4.7% of the sample.

A total of 25 to 35 patients with locally advanced or metastatic urothelial carcinoma, treated at Memorial Sloan Kettering on a trial protocol, made up the cohort. Peripheral blood mononuclear cells were collected pretreatment and during treatment, with between 1 and 8 total time points obtained per patient. The Qiagen DNeasy Blood extraction kit was used to purify genomic DNA from total PBMCs and tumor samples. PBMCs were collected pretreatment and during treatment and were isolated and stored as previously described. The investigation overall reported the following: Because the sample size was small (n ≈ 27) and many exploratory analyses were performed, the results are intended to be hypothesis-generating. At 3 weeks after the start of treatment, tumor-associated TCR clones in peripheral blood had expanded more in patients with durable benefit (n ≈ 24, p = 0.022). A pretreatment peripheral blood TCR clonality below the median was linked to improved progression-free and overall survival.

The sequence derives from an older man with urothelial cancer. The sample consisted of PBMCs, taken around atezolizumab (anti-PD-L1) treatment.

The sequenced DNA: TGTGCCAGCAGCTTGGAGAGGACGCAGTATTTT. It codes for CASSLERTQYF. The sequence is built from TRBV5-5 and TRBJ2-3, with no reliable assignment of the D segment. Relative to germline, V is 0 bases shorter and J is 9 bases shorter, with 5 bases between their ends. The germline V gene (reference sequence) specifies SGHKS as CDR1 and YYEKEE as CDR2. Taken from cysteine to phenylalanine, the CDR3 has 11 residues. The kept DNA is CDR3 alone, 33 bases in frame from the first base.